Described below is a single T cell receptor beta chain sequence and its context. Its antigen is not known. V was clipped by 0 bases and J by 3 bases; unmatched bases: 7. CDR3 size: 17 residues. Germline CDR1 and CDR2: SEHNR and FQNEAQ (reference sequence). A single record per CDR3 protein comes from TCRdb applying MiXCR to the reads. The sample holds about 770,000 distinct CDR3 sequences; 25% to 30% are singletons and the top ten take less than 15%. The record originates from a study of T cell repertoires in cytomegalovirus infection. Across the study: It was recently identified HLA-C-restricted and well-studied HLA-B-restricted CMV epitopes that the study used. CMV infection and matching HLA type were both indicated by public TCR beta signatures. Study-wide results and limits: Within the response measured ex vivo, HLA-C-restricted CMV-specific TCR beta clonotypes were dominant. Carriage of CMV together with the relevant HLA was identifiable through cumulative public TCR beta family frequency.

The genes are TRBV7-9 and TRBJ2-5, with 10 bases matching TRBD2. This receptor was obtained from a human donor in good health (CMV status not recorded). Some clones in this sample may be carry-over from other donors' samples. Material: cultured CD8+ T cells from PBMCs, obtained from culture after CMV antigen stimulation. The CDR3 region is CASSLAVSGLAEETQYF. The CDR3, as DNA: TGTGCCAGCAGCTTAGCAGTTTCAGGACTAGCGGAAGAGACCCAGTACTTC.